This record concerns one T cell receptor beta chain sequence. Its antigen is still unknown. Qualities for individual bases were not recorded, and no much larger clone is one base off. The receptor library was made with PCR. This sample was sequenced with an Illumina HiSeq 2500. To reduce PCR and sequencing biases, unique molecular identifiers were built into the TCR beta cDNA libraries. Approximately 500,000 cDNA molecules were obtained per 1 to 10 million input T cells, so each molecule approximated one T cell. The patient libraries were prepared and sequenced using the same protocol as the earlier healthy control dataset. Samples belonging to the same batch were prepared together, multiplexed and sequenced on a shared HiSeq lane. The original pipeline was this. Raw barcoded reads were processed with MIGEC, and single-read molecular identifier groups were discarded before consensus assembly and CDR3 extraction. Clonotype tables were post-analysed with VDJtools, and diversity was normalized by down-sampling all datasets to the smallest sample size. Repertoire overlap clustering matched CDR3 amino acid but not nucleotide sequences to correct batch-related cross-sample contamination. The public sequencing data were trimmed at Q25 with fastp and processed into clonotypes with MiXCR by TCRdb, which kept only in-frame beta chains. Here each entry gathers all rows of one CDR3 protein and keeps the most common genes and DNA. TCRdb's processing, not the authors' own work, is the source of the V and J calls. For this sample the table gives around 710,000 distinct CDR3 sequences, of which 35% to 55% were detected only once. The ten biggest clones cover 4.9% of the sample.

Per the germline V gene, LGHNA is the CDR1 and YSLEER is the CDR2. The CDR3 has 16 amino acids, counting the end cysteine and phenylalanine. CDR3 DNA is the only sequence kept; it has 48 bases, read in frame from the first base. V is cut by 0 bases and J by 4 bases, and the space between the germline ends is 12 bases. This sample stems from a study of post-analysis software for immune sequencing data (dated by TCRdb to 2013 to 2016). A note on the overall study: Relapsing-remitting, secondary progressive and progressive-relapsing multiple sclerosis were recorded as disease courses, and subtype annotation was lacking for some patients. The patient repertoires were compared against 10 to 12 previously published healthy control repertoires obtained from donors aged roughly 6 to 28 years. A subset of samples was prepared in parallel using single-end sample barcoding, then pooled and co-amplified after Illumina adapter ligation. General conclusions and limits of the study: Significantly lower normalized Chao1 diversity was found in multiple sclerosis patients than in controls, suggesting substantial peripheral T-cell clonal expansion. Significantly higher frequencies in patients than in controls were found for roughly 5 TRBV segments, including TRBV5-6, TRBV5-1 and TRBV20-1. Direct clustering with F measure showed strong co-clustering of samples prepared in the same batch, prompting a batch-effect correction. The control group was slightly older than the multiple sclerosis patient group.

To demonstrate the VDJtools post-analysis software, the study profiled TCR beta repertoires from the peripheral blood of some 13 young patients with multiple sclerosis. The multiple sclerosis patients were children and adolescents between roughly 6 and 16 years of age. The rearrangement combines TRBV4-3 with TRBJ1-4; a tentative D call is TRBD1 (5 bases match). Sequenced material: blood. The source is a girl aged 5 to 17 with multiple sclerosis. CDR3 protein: CASSQDQGTLNEKLFF. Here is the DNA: TGCGCCAGCAGCCAAGATCAAGGGACCCTTAATGAAAAACTGTTTTTT.